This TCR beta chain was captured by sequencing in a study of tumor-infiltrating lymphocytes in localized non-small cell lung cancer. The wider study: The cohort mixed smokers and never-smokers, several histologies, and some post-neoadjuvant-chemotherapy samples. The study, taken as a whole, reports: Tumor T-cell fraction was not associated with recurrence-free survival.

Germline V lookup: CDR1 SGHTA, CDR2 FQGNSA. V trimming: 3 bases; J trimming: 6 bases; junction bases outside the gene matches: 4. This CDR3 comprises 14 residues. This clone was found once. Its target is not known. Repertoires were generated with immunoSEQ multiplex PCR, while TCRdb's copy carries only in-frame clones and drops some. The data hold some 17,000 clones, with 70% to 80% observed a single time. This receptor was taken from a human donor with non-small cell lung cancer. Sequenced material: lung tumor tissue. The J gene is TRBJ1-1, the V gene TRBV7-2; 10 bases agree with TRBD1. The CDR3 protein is CASSFRQGASEAFF. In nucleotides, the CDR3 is TGTGCCAGCAGCTTCAGACAGGGGGCCTCTGAAGCTTTCTTT.